This entry describes one T cell receptor (beta chain). Its specificity is unknown. The sample comes from a study of beta chain features in type 1 diabetes. Study-level information: Regarding age, gender and cell yields, patients proved similar to healthy donors.

The study's findings and limits: Any HLA type influence on TCRB rearrangement was left unresolved here. Among patients, naive, central memory and Treg TCRB repertoires appeared more similar than among healthy donors.

What was sequenced were expressed TCRB transcripts, since all of the isolated RNA had been reverse transcribed. The method was immunoSEQ multiplex PCR; TCRdb's version includes in-frame clones alone and lacks a portion of them. Altogether hundreds of thousands of clones are present, 14% being singletons, with the ten largest covering more than 6.5%. Markers CD45RO/CCR7/CD25/CD127/CD95/CD27 served to sort CD4+ naive, central memory, regulatory and stem cell-like memory cells. The germline gives CDR1 SGHAT, CDR2 FQNNGV. CDR3 length equals 14 residues. After removal of 6 bases from V and 5 bases from J, the junction contained 9 bases not matched to a gene.

The specimen was central memory CD4+ T cells from blood. The TCR sequence derives from a man in his thirties or forties in good health. The chain is built from TRBV11-2 and TRBJ2-5, with 7 nucleotides matching TRBD1. The CDR3 bases are TGTGCCAGCAGTCATGACAGGGCTGAGGAGACCCAGTACTTC. This gives the protein CASSHDRAEETQYF.